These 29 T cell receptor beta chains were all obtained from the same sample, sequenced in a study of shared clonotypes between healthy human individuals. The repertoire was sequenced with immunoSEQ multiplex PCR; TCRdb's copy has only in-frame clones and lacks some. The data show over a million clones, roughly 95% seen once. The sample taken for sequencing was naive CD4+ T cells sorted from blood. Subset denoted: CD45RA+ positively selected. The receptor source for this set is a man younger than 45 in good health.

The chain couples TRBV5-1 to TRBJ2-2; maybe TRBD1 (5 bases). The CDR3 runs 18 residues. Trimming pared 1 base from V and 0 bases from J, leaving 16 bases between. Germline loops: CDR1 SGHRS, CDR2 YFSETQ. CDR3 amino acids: CASSLFGRANANTGELFF. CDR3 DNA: TGCGCCAGCAGCTTGTTTGGCAGGGCAAACGCGAACACCGGGGAGCTGTTTTTT.

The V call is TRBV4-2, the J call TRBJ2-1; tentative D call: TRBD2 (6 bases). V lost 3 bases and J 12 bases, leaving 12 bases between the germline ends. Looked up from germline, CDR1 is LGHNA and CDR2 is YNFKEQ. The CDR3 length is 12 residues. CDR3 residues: CASSQGGTGQFF. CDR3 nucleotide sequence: TGTGCCAGCAGCCAGGGCGGGACCGGGCAGTTCTTC.

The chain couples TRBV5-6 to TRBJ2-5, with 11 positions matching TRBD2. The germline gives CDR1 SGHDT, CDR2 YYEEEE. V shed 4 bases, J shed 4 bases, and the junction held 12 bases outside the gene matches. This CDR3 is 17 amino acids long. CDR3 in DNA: TGTGCCAGCAGCCCGCCCTCACTAGCGGGAGTAGCAGAGACCCAGTACTTC. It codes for CASSPPSLAGVAETQYF. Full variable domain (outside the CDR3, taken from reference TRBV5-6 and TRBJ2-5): DAGVTQSPTHLIKTRGQQVTLRCSPKSGHDTVSWYQQALGQGPQFIFQYYEEEERQRGNFPDRFSGHQFPNYSSELNVNALLLGDSALYLCASSPPSLAGVAETQYFGPGTRLLVL.

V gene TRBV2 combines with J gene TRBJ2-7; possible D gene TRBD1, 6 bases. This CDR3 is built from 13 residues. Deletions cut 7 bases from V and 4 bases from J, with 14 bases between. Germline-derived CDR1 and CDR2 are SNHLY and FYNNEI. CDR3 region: CASKTDSTYEQYF. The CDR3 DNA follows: TGTGCCAGCAAAACGGACAGCACTTACGAGCAGTACTTC.

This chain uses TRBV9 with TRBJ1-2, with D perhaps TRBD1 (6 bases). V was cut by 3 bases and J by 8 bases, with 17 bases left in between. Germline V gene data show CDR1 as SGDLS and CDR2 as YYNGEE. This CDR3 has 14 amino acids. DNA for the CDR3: TGTGCCAGCAGCGCAGATCAGGGGAGAGGGGGCTACACCTTC. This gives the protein CASSADQGRGGYTF. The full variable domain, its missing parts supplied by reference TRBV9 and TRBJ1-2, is DSGVTQTPKHLITATGQRVTLRCSPRSGDLSVYWYQQSLDQGLQFLIQYYNGEERAKGNILERFSAQQFPDLHSELNLSSLELGDSALYFCASSADQGRGGYTFGSGTRLTVV.

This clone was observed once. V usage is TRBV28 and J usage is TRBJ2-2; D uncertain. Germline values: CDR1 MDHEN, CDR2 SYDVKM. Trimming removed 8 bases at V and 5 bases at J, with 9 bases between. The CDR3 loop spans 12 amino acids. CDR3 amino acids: CASFAATGELFF. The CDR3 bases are TGTGCCAGCTTTGCGGCTACCGGGGAGCTGTTTTTT.

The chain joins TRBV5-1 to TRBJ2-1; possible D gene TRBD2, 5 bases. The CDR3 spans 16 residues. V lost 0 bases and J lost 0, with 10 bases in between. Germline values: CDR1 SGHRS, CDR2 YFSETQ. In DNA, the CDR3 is TGCGCCAGCAGCTTGGACCGGAGGAGCTCCTACAATGAGCAGTTCTTC. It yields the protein CASSLDRRSSYNEQFF.

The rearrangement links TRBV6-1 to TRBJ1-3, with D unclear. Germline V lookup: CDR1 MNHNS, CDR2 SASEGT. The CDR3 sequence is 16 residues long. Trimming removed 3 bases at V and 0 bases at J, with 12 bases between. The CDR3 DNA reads TGTGCCAGCAGTGAGAGTCGGGTCCCCTCTGGAAACACCATATATTTT. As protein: CASSESRVPSGNTIYF.

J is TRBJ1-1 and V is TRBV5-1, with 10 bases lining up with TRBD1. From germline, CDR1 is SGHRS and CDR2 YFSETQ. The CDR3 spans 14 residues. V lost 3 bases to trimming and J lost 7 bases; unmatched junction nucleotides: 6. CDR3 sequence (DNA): TGCGCCAGCAGCTCGGACAGGGGGGGATTTGAAGCTTTCTTT. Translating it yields CASSSDRGGFEAFF.

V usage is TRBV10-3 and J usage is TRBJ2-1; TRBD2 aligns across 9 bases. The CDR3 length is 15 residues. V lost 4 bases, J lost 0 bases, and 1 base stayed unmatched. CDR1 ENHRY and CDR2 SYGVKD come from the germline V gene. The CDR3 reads CAISGTSDSYNEQFF. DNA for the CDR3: TGTGCCATCAGTGGGACTAGCGACTCCTACAATGAGCAGTTCTTC.

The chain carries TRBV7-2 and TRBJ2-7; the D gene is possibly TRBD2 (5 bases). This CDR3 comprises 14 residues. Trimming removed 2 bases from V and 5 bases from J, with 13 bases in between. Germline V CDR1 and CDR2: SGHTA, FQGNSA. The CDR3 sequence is CASSLYEGADEQYF. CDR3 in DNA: TGTGCCAGCAGCTTATATGAGGGAGCGGACGAGCAGTACTTC.

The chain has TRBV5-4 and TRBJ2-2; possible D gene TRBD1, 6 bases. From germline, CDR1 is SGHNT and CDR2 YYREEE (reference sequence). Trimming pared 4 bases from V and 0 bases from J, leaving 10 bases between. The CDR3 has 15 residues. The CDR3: CASSAGTTNTGELFF. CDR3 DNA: TGTGCCAGCAGCGCCGGGACAACGAACACCGGGGAGCTGTTTTTT.

Here the CDR3 reads CASSIEGAGYGYTF. The CDR3 nucleotides read TGTGCCAGTAGTATAGAAGGAGCCGGCTATGGCTACACCTTC. The chain employs TRBV19 and TRBJ1-2; D is undetermined. V lost 0 bases, J lost 4 bases, and 9 bases lay in between. The germline CDR1 and CDR2 sequences are LNHDA and SQIVND (reference sequence). The CDR3 loop spans 14 amino acids. Full variable domain (missing parts from reference TRBV19 and TRBJ1-2): DGGITQSPKYLFRKEGQNVTLSCEQNLNHDAMYWYRQDPGQGLRLIYYSQIVNDFQKGDIAEGYSVSREKKESFPLTVTSAQKNPTAFYLCASSIEGAGYGYTFGSGTRLTVV.

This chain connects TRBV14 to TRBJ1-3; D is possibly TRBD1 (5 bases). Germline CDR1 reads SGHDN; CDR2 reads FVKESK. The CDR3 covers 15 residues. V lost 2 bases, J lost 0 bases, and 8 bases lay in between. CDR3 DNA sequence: TGTGCCAGCAGCCAATCGACAGACTCTGGAAACACCATATATTTT. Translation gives CASSQSTDSGNTIYF. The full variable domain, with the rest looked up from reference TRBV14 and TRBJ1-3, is EAGVTQFPSHSVIEKGQTVTLRCDPISGHDNLYWYRRVMGKEIKFLLHFVKESKQDESGMPNNRFLAERTGGTYSTLKVQPAELEDSGVYFCASSQSTDSGNTIYFGEGSWLTVV.

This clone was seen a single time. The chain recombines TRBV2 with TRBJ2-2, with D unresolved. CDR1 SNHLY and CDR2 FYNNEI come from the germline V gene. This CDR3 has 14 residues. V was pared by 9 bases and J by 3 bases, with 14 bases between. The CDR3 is CASRRLLDTGELFF. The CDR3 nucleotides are TGTGCCAGTCGAAGGCTTCTTGACACCGGGGAGCTGTTTTTT.

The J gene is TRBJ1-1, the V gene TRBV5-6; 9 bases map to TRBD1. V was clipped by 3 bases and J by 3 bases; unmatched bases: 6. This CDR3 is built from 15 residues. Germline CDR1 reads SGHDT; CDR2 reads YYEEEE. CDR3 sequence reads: CASSYTQGADTEAFF. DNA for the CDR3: TGTGCCAGCAGCTACACACAGGGGGCAGACACTGAAGCTTTCTTT.

The CDR3 here is CASSLDDSLGEFF. In nucleotides, the CDR3 is TGCGCCAGCAGCTTGGACGACTCCCTGGGCGAGTTCTTC. The chain recombines TRBV5-1 with TRBJ2-1; D is uncertain. V shed 0 bases and J shed 14 bases, with 15 bases lying between them. Per germline, CDR1 SGHRS and CDR2 YFSETQ. There are 13 residues in the CDR3.

Here the CDR3 reads CASSPPPRDFDLYEQYF. In DNA form, the CDR3 reads TGTGCCAGCTCACCACCCCCCAGGGACTTTGACCTTTACGAGCAGTACTTC. The rearrangement links TRBV18 to TRBJ2-7, with a tentative D call TRBD2 (6 bases). Germline loops: CDR1 KGHSH, CDR2 LQKENI. The V gene lost 0 bases and the J gene lost 4 bases, with 19 bases spanning the gap. This CDR3 has 17 amino acids.

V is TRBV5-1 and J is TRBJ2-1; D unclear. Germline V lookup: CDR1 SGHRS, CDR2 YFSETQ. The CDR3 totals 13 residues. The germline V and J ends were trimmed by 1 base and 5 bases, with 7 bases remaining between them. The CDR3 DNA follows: TGCGCCAGCAGCTTGCGGCAGAACAATGAGCAGTTCTTC. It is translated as CASSLRQNNEQFF. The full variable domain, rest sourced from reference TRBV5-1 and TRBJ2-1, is KAGVTQTPRYLIKTRGQQVTLSCSPISGHRSVSWYQQTPGQGLQFLFEYFSETQRNKGNFPGRFSGRQFSNSRSEMNVSTLELGDSALYLCASSLRQNNEQFFGPGTRLTVL.

The CDR3 DNA sequence: TGTGCCAGCATTTCGAAAGACTCTCGCTGGGGGACCCAGTACTTC. Translation gives CASISKDSRWGTQYF. This chain uses TRBV6-1 with TRBJ2-5; D is unclear. The CDR3 runs to 15 residues. Germline lookup yields CDR1 MNHNS and CDR2 SASEGT. Deletions cut 7 bases from V and 7 bases from J, with 22 bases between.

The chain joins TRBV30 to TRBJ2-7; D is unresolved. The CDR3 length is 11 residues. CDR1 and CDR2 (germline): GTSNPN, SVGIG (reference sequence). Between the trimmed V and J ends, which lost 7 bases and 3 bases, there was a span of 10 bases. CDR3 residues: CAFSEVYEQYF. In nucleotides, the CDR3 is TGTGCCTTCTCAGAGGTCTACGAGCAGTACTTC.

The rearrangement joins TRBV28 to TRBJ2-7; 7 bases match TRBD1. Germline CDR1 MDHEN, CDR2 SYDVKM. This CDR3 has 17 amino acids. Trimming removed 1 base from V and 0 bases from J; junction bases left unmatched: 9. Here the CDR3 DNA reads TGTGCCAGCAGTTTATTCTCCGGGACAGCCGACTCCTACGAGCAGTACTTC. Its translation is CASSLFSGTADSYEQYF.

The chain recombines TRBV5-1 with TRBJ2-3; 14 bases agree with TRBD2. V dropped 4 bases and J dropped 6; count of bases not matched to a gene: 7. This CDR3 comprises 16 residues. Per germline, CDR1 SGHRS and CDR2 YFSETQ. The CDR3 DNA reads TGCGCCAGCAGCAGCGGACTAGCGGGAGGTGTCGATACGCAGTATTTT. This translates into CASSSGLAGGVDTQYF.

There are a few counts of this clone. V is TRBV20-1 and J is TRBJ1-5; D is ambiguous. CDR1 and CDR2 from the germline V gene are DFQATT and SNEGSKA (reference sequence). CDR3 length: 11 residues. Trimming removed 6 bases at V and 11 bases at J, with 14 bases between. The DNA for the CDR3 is TGCAGTGCAGCAAGGCCGGGAGCCCAGCATTTT. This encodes CSAARPGAQHF.

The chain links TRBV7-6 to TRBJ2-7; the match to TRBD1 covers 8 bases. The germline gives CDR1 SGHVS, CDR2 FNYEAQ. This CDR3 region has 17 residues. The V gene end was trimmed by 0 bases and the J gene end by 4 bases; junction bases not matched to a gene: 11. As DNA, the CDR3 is TGTGCCAGCAGCTTAGCTGGGGGACAGGTACCGGATTACGAGCAGTACTTC. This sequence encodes CASSLAGGQVPDYEQYF.

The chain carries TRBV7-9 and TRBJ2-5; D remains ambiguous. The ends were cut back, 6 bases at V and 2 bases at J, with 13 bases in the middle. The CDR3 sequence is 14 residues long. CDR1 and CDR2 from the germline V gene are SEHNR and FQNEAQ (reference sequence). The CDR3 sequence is CASRGWAPQETQYF. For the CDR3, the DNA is TGTGCCAGCAGAGGGTGGGCCCCTCAAGAGACCCAGTACTTC.

The CDR3 DNA sequence: TGTGCCAGCAGTTTAATTGGAGGGCAAATGGAGCAGTTCTTC. It translates to CASSLIGGQMEQFF. The rearrangement joins TRBV28 to TRBJ2-1; D might be TRBD2 (6 bases). The CDR3 extends over 14 amino acids. Germline loops: CDR1 MDHEN, CDR2 SYDVKM. V was cut by 2 bases and J by 10 bases, with 15 bases left in between. Full variable domain (remainder filled in from reference TRBV28 and TRBJ2-1): DVKVTQSSRYLVKRTGEKVFLECVQDMDHENMFWYRQDPGLGLRLIYFSYDVKMKEKGDIPEGYSVSREKKERFSLILESASTNQTSMYLCASSLIGGQMEQFFGPGTRLTVL.

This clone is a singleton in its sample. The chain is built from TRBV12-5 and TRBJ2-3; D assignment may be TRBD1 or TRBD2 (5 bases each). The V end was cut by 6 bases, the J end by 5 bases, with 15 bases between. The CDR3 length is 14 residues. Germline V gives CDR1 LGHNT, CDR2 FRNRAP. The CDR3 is CASGTLGDGDTQYF. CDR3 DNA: TGTGCTAGTGGCACCCTAGGGGACGGAGATACGCAGTATTTT.

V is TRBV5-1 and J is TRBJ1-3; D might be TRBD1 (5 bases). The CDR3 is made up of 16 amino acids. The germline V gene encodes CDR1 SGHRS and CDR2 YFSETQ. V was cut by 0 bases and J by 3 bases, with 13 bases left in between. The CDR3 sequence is CASSLAGAIGGNTIYF. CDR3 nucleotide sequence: TGCGCCAGCAGCTTGGCCGGGGCGATCGGTGGAAACACCATATATTTT.